This passage covers 8 T cell receptor beta chains from one sample sequenced in a study of T-cell reconstitution after alpha-beta-depleted transplantation in children. The authors prepared the TCRbeta library with unique molecular identifiers. Using its own MiXCR run on the PCR reads, TCRdb lists one record per CDR3 protein. The repertoire holds around 370,000 distinct CDR3 sequences, with about a tenth as singletons. The sample here was PBMCs from the stem cell graft donor, taken from the stem cell graft. The receptors derive from a human donor who donated a stem cell graft to a child with acute lymphoblastic leukemia.

At least ten counts were recorded for this clonotype. The chain is built from TRBV7-2 and TRBJ2-7, with D possibly matching TRBD1 (5 bases). Germline lookup yields CDR1 SGHTA and CDR2 FQGNSA. This CDR3 is built from 15 residues. The V and J ends lost 2 bases and 3 bases respectively, with 14 bases between them. The CDR3 nucleotides are TGTGCCAGCAGCTTACTACGCGGACAAGGCTACGAGCAGTACTTC. Its protein is CASSLLRGQGYEQYF.

The chain has TRBV2 and TRBJ2-7; 7 positions agree with TRBD2. Germline CDR1 is SNHLY and CDR2 is FYNNEI. The CDR3 runs 16 residues. The junction had 7 bases not matched to a gene; V was cut back by 2 bases and J by 0 bases. CDR3 residues: CASSEWAGRPSYEQYF. The CDR3 coding sequence is TGTGCCAGCAGTGAATGGGCCGGGAGGCCCTCCTACGAGCAGTACTTC.

In this sample, this clonotype turned up a few times. This chain connects TRBV4-1 to TRBJ2-1; 7 bases fit TRBD2. J was trimmed by 8 bases and V by 0 bases; bases with no gene match: 13. The V gene's germline CDR1 is MGHRA and CDR2 YSYEKL. The CDR3 spans 17 residues. The CDR3 loop is CASSQDPMAGAEDEQFF. The CDR3 DNA sequence: TGCGCCAGCAGCCAAGACCCCATGGCGGGAGCGGAGGATGAGCAGTTCTTC.

This clonotype was found a few times. The chain carries TRBV11-2 and TRBJ2-1; weak D call: TRBD2 (5 bases). V gave up 2 bases and J gave up 6 bases, with 5 bases separating them. The CDR3 has 12 amino acids. From germline, CDR1 is SGHAT and CDR2 FQNNGV. This CDR3 is CASSLTSNEQFF. Written as DNA, the CDR3 is TGTGCCAGCAGCTTAACTAGCAATGAGCAGTTCTTC.

This chain connects TRBV20-1 to TRBJ1-2; 7 nucleotides agree with TRBD1. CDR1 DFQATT and CDR2 SNEGSKA come from the germline V gene (reference sequence). Trimming at V came to 4 bases and at J to 3 bases, leaving 11 bases not matched to a gene. This CDR3 is 15 amino acids long. CDR3 region: CSATQTGIEDYGYTF. CDR3 nucleotide sequence: TGCAGTGCTACGCAGACAGGGATCGAGGACTATGGCTACACCTTC.

Concerning this clonotype itself: A read error may account for a junction end that differs from germline. Here the CDR3 DNA reads TGCGGTGCTAGGTTTAGGGGACAGGGGCAAGAGACCCAGTACTTC. Amino acid sequence: CGARFRGQGQETQYF. The chain links TRBV20-1 to TRBJ2-5, with TRBD1 matching over 10 bases. The germline V gene has CDR1 DFQATT and CDR2 SNEGSKA (reference sequence). The CDR3 has 15 residues.

This clonotype was seen ten or more times. The J gene is TRBJ2-3, the V gene TRBV27; perhaps TRBD1 as D (5 bases). Trimming took 3 bases from V and 3 from J, leaving 13 bases between them. Germline CDR1 is MNHEY and CDR2 is SMNVEV (reference sequence). The length of the CDR3 is 15 residues. This CDR3 is CASSFKTVGTDTQYF. CDR3 bases: TGTGCCAGCAGTTTTAAGACAGTTGGTACAGATACGCAGTATTTT.

This clonotype was counted only a few times. This rearrangement joins TRBV5-1 to TRBJ1-4; D unresolved. Between the trimmed V and J ends, which lost 1 base and 0 bases, there was a span of 13 bases. From germline, CDR1 is SGHRS and CDR2 YFSETQ. This CDR3 spans 17 amino acids. Here the CDR3 DNA reads TGCGCCAGCAGCTTGATTTGGGCTCTCCCAACTAATGAAAAACTGTTTTTT. Protein sequence: CASSLIWALPTNEKLFF.